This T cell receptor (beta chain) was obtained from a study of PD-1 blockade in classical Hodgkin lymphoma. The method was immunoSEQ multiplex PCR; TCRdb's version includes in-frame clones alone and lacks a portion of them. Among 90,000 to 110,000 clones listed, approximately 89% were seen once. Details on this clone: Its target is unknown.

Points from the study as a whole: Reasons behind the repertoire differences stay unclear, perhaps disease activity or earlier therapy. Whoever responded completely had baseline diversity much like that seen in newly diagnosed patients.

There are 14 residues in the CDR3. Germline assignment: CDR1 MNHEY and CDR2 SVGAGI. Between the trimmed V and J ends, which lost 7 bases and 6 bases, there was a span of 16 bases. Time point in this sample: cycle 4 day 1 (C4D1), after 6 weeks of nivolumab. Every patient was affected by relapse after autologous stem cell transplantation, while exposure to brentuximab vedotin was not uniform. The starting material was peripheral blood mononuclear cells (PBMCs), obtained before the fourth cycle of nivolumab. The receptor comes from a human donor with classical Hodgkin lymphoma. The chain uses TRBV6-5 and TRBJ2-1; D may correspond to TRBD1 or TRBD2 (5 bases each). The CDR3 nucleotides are TGTGCCAGCACCCTCCGCCGGGGCTCCAATGAGCAGTTCTTC. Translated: CASTLRRGSNEQFF.